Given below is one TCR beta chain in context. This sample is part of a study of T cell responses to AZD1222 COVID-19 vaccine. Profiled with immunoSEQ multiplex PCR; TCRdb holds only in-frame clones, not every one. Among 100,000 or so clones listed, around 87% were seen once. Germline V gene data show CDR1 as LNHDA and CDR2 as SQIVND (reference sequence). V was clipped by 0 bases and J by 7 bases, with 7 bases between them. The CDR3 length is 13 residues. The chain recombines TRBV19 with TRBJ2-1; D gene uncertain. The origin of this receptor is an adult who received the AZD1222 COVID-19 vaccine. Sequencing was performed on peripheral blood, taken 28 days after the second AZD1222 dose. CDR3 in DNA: TGTGCCAGTAGTATAGATCAGGTTAATGAGCAGTTCTTC. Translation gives CASSIDQVNEQFF.